The 32 T cell receptor beta chains reported below all come from one sample, sequenced in a study of blood T cell repertoires in COVID-19. Sequencing was performed with immunoSEQ multiplex PCR; in TCRdb, only in-frame clones are kept and a portion is missing. The profile shows 100,000 to 120,000 clones, more than 80% of them singletons. Sequencing was done on a sample of peripheral blood. The source of these receptors is a woman aged 55-69 years with COVID-19, enrolled during active disease.

The gene calls are TRBV7-7 and TRBJ2-2; 13 bases map to TRBD2. The V gene end was trimmed by 5 bases and the J gene end by 5 bases; junction bases not matched to a gene: 2. The CDR3 contains 15 residues. The germline gives CDR1 SSHAT, CDR2 FNYEAQ (reference sequence). The CDR3, as DNA: TGTGCCAGCAGCCGGACTAGCGGGGGTACCGGGGAGCTGTTTTTT. As protein: CASSRTSGGTGELFF.

This rearrangement joins TRBV7-3 to TRBJ1-6; 8 bases are a match to TRBD1. V lost 4 bases and J lost 7; bases outside the gene matches: 6. The CDR3 has 15 amino acids. CDR1 is SGHTA, CDR2 FQGTGA, per germline. CDR3 bases: TGTGCCAGCAGCTCGACAGGGGCTACAAATTCACCCCTCCACTTT. This translates into CASSSTGATNSPLHF. The full variable domain, in which reference TRBV7-3 and TRBJ1-6 provide the parts outside the CDR3, is GAGVSQTPSNKVTEKGKYVELRCDPISGHTALYWYRQSLGQGPEFLIYFQGTGAADDSGLPNDRFFAVRPEGSVSTLKIQRTERGDSAVYLCASSSTGATNSPLHFGNGTRLTVT.

V usage is TRBV9 and J usage is TRBJ1-2; D is unclear. CDR3 length: 16 amino acids. Trimming shortened V by 4 bases and J by 0 bases, and 16 bases separated the two germline ends. The germline V gene encodes CDR1 SGDLS and CDR2 YYNGEE. DNA of the CDR3: TGTGCCAGCAGCCCGAGGAGAGACGGCGCTAACTATGGCTACACCTTC. It specifies CASSPRRDGANYGYTF. Supplemented by reference TRBV9 and TRBJ1-2, the full variable domain reads DSGVTQTPKHLITATGQRVTLRCSPRSGDLSVYWYQQSLDQGLQFLIQYYNGEERAKGNILERFSAQQFPDLHSELNLSSLELGDSALYFCASSPRRDGANYGYTFGSGTRLTVV.

V is TRBV27 and J is TRBJ1-2; no reliable D call. Germline loops: CDR1 MNHEY, CDR2 SMNVEV (reference sequence). CDR3 length: 14 amino acids. Between the trimmed V and J ends, which lost 2 bases and 3 bases, there was a span of 10 bases. CDR3 bases: TGTGCCAGCAGTTTAGCACAGACGGACTATGGCTACACCTTC. It yields the protein CASSLAQTDYGYTF.

The genes are TRBV25-1 and TRBJ1-1, with D possibly matching TRBD1 (6 bases). Germline V gives CDR1 MGHDK, CDR2 SYGVNS. The CDR3 spans 15 residues. Trimming took off 6 bases at V and 5 bases at J, with 19 bases between the two ends. The DNA of the CDR3 is TGTGCCAGCAGACCACGTGAGGGGGAAAGTACTGAAGCTTTCTTT. It encodes CASRPREGESTEAFF.

The chain uses TRBV3-1 (or the pseudogene TRBV3-2) and TRBJ1-1, with D uncertain. This CDR3 contains 14 residues. Trimming cost V 1 base and J 7 bases, with 13 bases left between them. Looked up from germline, CDR1 is LGHDT and CDR2 is YNNKEL (reference sequence). The CDR3 is CASSQAPESGEAFF. The DNA for the CDR3 is TGTGCCAGCAGCCAAGCCCCCGAGTCCGGTGAAGCTTTCTTT.

The J gene is TRBJ2-7, the V gene TRBV11-2; 11 nucleotides agree with TRBD2. The V and J ends lost 0 bases and 2 bases, in that order; junction bases with no gene match: 0. Per germline, CDR1 SGHAT and CDR2 FQNNGV. The CDR3 has 15 amino acids. CDR3 coding DNA: TGTGCCAGCAGCTTAGAACTAGCGGGGGCCTACGAGCAGTACTTC. The encoded protein is CASSLELAGAYEQYF.

This clone was counted ten times or more. The chain is built from TRBV4-1 and TRBJ2-7, with D unclear. CDR1 and CDR2 (germline): MGHRA, YSYEKL. The length of the CDR3 is 16 residues. V was clipped by 4 bases and J by 2 bases, with 18 bases between them. This chain's CDR3 is CASSLAAAVPTYEQYF. For the CDR3, the DNA is TGCGCCAGCAGCCTGGCAGCCGCGGTACCTACCTACGAGCAGTACTTC.

The chain is built from TRBV6-1 and TRBJ1-4; D gene uncertain. The germline CDR1 and CDR2 sequences are MNHNS and SASEGT. V lost 1 base, J lost 0 bases, and 6 bases lay in between. The CDR3 contains 15 residues. CDR3 nucleotides: TGTGCCAGCAGTGAAGATGGAGCAACTAATGAAAAACTGTTTTTT. Encoded protein: CASSEDGATNEKLFF.

V and J are TRBV6-6 and TRBJ1-2, with a possible D match to TRBD1 (5 bases). V gave up 8 bases and J gave up 8 bases, with 15 bases separating them. The V gene's germline CDR1 is MNHNY and CDR2 SVGAGI (reference sequence). The CDR3 runs 12 residues. The chain's CDR3 is CASSTSGLGYTF. The CDR3 bases are TGTGCCAGCTCTACCTCAGGGCTGGGCTACACCTTC.

This clone was seen a single time. This chain connects TRBV7-2 to TRBJ2-5; 8 nucleotides agree with TRBD2. The CDR3 contains 17 residues. Germline lookup yields CDR1 SGHTA and CDR2 FQGNSA. V was clipped by 2 bases and J by 6 bases; unmatched bases: 14. In DNA, the CDR3 is TGTGCCAGCAGCTTACTCGGGACTTTCGGGAGGGGAAAGACCCAGTACTTC. It specifies CASSLLGTFGRGKTQYF.

The chain recombines TRBV7-3 with TRBJ1-5; no clear D. There are 15 residues in the CDR3. From germline, CDR1 is SGHTA and CDR2 FQGTGA. Between the trimmed V and J ends, which lost 2 bases and 3 bases, there was a span of 11 bases. The CDR3: CASSLGAGPNQPQHF. The CDR3 DNA follows: TGTGCCAGCAGCTTAGGTGCGGGCCCCAATCAGCCCCAGCATTTT. Full variable domain (missing parts from reference TRBV7-3 and TRBJ1-5): GAGVSQTPSNKVTEKGKYVELRCDPISGHTALYWYRQSLGQGPEFLIYFQGTGAADDSGLPNDRFFAVRPEGSVSTLKIQRTERGDSAVYLCASSLGAGPNQPQHFGDGTRLSIL.

The rearrangement links TRBV5-4 to TRBJ1-6; 7 bases fit TRBD1. This CDR3 contains 13 residues. J gave up 7 bases and V 3 bases, and 1 base lay outside the gene matches. The germline V gene encodes CDR1 SGHNT and CDR2 YYREEE (reference sequence). The CDR3 region has the DNA TGTGCCAGCAGCTGGGACAGCAATTCACCCCTCCACTTT. Its translation is CASSWDSNSPLHF.

The chain combines TRBV6-5 with TRBJ1-1; no reliable D call. V was cut by 0 bases and J by 1 base, with 3 bases left in between. The CDR3 totals 13 residues. In germline, CDR1 is MNHEY, CDR2 SVGAGI. In nucleotides, the CDR3 is TGTGCCAGCAGTTACTCCCGGAACACTGAAGCTTTCTTT. Translated, it gives CASSYSRNTEAFF.

The chain recombines TRBV18 with TRBJ1-1; D may be TRBD1 (5 bases). V was shortened by 4 bases and J by 0 bases, with 15 bases between the two germline ends. CDR1 KGHSH and CDR2 LQKENI come from the germline V gene. The CDR3 length is 16 residues. The CDR3 spells CASSRYQGRMNTEAFF. The CDR3 DNA reads as TGTGCCAGCTCACGATACCAGGGCCGGATGAACACTGAAGCTTTCTTT.

The chain employs TRBV7-9 and TRBJ1-2, with D possibly TRBD1 on 5 matching bases. V was clipped by 5 bases and J by 2 bases, with 18 bases between them. From germline, CDR1 is SEHNR and CDR2 FQNEAQ (reference sequence). This CDR3 has 16 residues. The CDR3 DNA reads as TGTGCCAGCAGCGAATTGGCGCAACAGGAAAACTATGGCTACACCTTC. Residues: CASSELAQQENYGYTF.

The chain carries TRBV19 and TRBJ1-1, with 7 bases aligning to TRBD1. After removal of 3 bases from V and 1 base from J, the junction contained 2 bases not matched to a gene. This CDR3 comprises 14 residues. CDR1 is LNHDA, CDR2 SQIVND, per germline (reference sequence). In nucleotides, the CDR3 is TGTGCCAGTAGTATGGGGACAGAGAACACTGAAGCTTTCTTT. Amino acids: CASSMGTENTEAFF.

This clone was detected a few times. The chain carries TRBV7-9 and TRBJ1-2; 9 bases line up with TRBD1. CDR3 length: 13 residues. The V gene end was trimmed by 5 bases and the J gene end by 6 bases; junction bases not matched to a gene: 4. Germline CDR1 and CDR2: SEHNR and FQNEAQ (reference sequence). The chain's CDR3 is CASSRTGVDGYTF. DNA of the CDR3: TGTGCCAGCAGCCGGACAGGGGTCGATGGCTACACCTTC.

The chain joins TRBV30 to TRBJ1-3; D is unresolved. The CDR3 loop spans 14 amino acids. Germline V gene sequence: CDR1 GTSNPN, CDR2 SVGIG (reference sequence). Trimming took 4 bases from V and 1 from J, leaving 11 bases between them. The CDR3 spells CAWKVQLSGNTIYF. Here the CDR3 DNA reads TGTGCCTGGAAGGTACAGCTTTCTGGAAACACCATATATTTT.

CDR3 loop: CASSSTGGADAFF. DNA for the CDR3: TGTGCCAGCAGCTCAACAGGGGGCGCGGATGCTTTCTTT. The chain is built from TRBV7-9 and TRBJ1-1; 9 nucleotides match TRBD1. V was pared by 4 bases and J by 11 bases, with 8 bases of the junction left unmatched. The CDR3 is 13 residues long. CDR1 and CDR2 from the germline V gene are SEHNR and FQNEAQ (reference sequence). Full variable domain (rest looked up from reference TRBV7-9 and TRBJ1-1): DTGVSQNPRHKITKRGQNVTFRCDPISEHNRLYWYRQTLGQGPEFLTYFQNEAQLEKSRLLSDRFSAERPKGSFSTLEIQRTEQGDSAMYLCASSSTGGADAFFGQGTRLTVV.

The rearrangement links TRBV13 to TRBJ2-5; 13 positions match TRBD2. Trimming cost V 5 bases and J 7 bases; bases outside gene matches: 10. The CDR3 is 16 amino acids. Germline values: CDR1 PRHDT, CDR2 FYEKMQ (reference sequence). CDR3 DNA sequence: TGTGCCAGCAGCCCGGGACTAGCGGGGCCCTATGGGACCCAGTACTTC. Its protein is CASSPGLAGPYGTQYF.

The chain combines TRBV6-5 with TRBJ1-3; D remains unclear. The CDR3 loop spans 15 amino acids. CDR1 MNHEY and CDR2 SVGAGI come from the germline V gene. The V gene lost 5 bases and the J gene lost 4 bases, with 15 bases spanning the gap. CDR3 sequence (DNA): TGTGCCAGCAGTCCCCGGAGCGGGGTAGGAAACACCATATATTTT. The encoded protein is CASSPRSGVGNTIYF.

The rearrangement joins TRBV7-9 to TRBJ1-1; 10 bases align to TRBD1. Germline CDR1 SEHNR, CDR2 FQNEAQ (reference sequence). Germline trimming cut 4 bases from V and 6 bases from J; bases unmatched to any gene: 5. The CDR3 totals 14 residues. As DNA, the CDR3 is TGTGCCAGCAGCTCCATGGGGACAGGGGCTGAAGCTTTCTTT. Translated: CASSSMGTGAEAFF. Looking up the rest from reference TRBV7-9 and TRBJ1-1 gives the full variable domain: DTGVSQNPRHKITKRGQNVTFRCDPISEHNRLYWYRQTLGQGPEFLTYFQNEAQLEKSRLLSDRFSAERPKGSFSTLEIQRTEQGDSAMYLCASSSMGTGAEAFFGQGTRLTVV.

This rearrangement joins TRBV9 to TRBJ1-2; possibly TRBD1 for D (5 bases). V lost 0 bases, J lost 3 bases, and 12 bases lay in between. Germline CDR1 is SGDLS and CDR2 is YYNGEE. The CDR3 runs 15 residues. DNA of the CDR3: TGTGCCAGCAGCGTAGGTCCGGGAGGGGACTATGGCTACACCTTC. It translates to CASSVGPGGDYGYTF.

V is TRBV7-2 and J is TRBJ2-7; 9 positions agree with TRBD2. The CDR3 contains 13 residues. V lost 3 bases and J lost 4; bases outside the gene matches: 1. Germline V gives CDR1 SGHTA, CDR2 FQGNSA. The DNA of the CDR3 is TGTGCCAGCAGCTTGCTAGCGGGATACGAGCAGTACTTC. This gives the protein CASSLLAGYEQYF. Based on the CDR3 plus reference TRBV7-2 and TRBJ2-7, the full variable domain is GAGVSQSPSNKVTEKGKDVELRCDPISGHTALYWYRQSLGQGLEFLIYFQGNSAPDKSGLPSDRFSAERTGGSVSTLTIQRTQQEDSAVYLCASSLLAGYEQYFGPGTRLTVT.

The chain recombines TRBV27 with TRBJ1-1, with a tentative D call TRBD1 (5 bases). The CDR3 runs to 14 residues. Germline-derived CDR1 and CDR2 are MNHEY and SMNVEV (reference sequence). Trimming took 6 bases from V and 7 from J, leaving 18 bases between them. This CDR3 is CASSWGDGALEAFF. The CDR3 nucleotides are TGTGCCAGCAGCTGGGGGGACGGCGCTCTTGAAGCTTTCTTT.

V gene TRBV9 combines with J gene TRBJ1-2, with a possible D match to TRBD1 (5 bases). With 3 bases removed from V and 5 bases from J, the gap between germline ends came to 20 bases. Germline V gives CDR1 SGDLS, CDR2 YYNGEE. CDR3 size: 16 residues. The CDR3, as DNA: TGTGCCAGCAGCGCCGACCCTCCTTCAGGGAAGTATGGCTACACCTTC. Protein sequence: CASSADPPSGKYGYTF.

The chain carries TRBV19 and TRBJ2-7; TRBD1 aligns across 10 bases. Trimming removed 5 bases from V and 2 bases from J; junction bases left unmatched: 9. This CDR3 has 16 residues. Germline CDR1 is LNHDA and CDR2 is SQIVND (reference sequence). The CDR3 DNA sequence: TGTGCCAGTAGTGCCCTCGGGACAGGGGAACCCTACGAGCAGTACTTC. Amino acid sequence: CASSALGTGEPYEQYF.

This clone was found a few times. This chain links TRBV24-1 with TRBJ2-1; TRBD2 aligns across 12 bases. This CDR3 spans 16 amino acids. J was trimmed by 6 bases and V by 3 bases; bases with no gene match: 5. Germline V gene data show CDR1 as KGHDR and CDR2 as SFDVKD. Here the CDR3 DNA reads TGTGCCACCAGTGATCTAGCGGGGGGGCAATTCAATGAGCAGTTCTTC. It specifies CATSDLAGGQFNEQFF.

The rearrangement links TRBV2 to TRBJ2-5; D is possibly TRBD1 (6 bases). Trimming took 5 bases from V and 5 from J, leaving 6 bases between them. From germline, CDR1 is SNHLY and CDR2 FYNNEI. The CDR3 consists of 11 residues. The CDR3 DNA reads TGTGCCAGCAGTACAGGGGAGACCCAGTACTTC. Residues: CASSTGETQYF.

The genes are TRBV6-2 or TRBV6-3 and TRBJ1-2, with no clear D. The CDR3 is made up of 13 amino acids. Germline V CDR1 and CDR2: MNHEY, SVGEGT. V lost 6 bases to trimming and J lost 8 bases, with 16 bases between them. The CDR3 DNA reads TGTGCCAGCAGCCCAGAGGCTTATAGGGGCTACACCTTC. It codes for CASSPEAYRGYTF.

The chain employs TRBV27 and TRBJ2-2; possibly TRBD2 for D (5 bases). This CDR3 has 16 residues. Trimming removed 8 bases from V and 1 base from J, with 17 bases in between. Per germline, CDR1 MNHEY and CDR2 SMNVEV (reference sequence). The CDR3 sequence: CASGQGSPGNTGELFF. The CDR3 bases are TGTGCCAGCGGCCAAGGGAGCCCTGGGAACACCGGGGAGCTGTTTTTT.